The subject of this entry is one TCR beta chain. The data originate from a study of blood T cell repertoires in COVID-19. Study-wide context: Whether acute or convalescent, the COVID-19 samples came from the United States, Italy and Spain.

Germline V gives CDR1 MDHEN, CDR2 SYDVKM. The CDR3 length is 18 residues. V was cut by 4 bases and J by 0 bases, with 19 bases left in between. In the original workflow: Reference gene primer amplification gave nucleated cell count estimates. Data came from immunoSEQ multiplex PCR; TCRdb stores just in-frame clones and leaves some out. V, J and clone size derive from that table, while D and trimming were established from the DNA sequence. The table lists about 55,000 clones, around 90% of them singletons. Sample: peripheral blood. The TCR comes from a man aged 60-69 years with acute or convalescent COVID-19. The rearrangement joins TRBV28 to TRBJ1-5; D gene uncertain. For the CDR3, the DNA is TGTGCCAGCAGTTCCGCCCCCGTCGATACCTATAGCAATCAGCCCCAGCATTTT. It is translated as CASSSAPVDTYSNQPQHF.